This paragraph covers one TCR beta chain sequence. The CDR3 contains 17 residues. V gave up 4 bases and J gave up 0 bases, with 16 bases separating them. CDR1 and CDR2 from the germline V gene are SGHDN and FVKESK. The record originates from a study of blood T cell repertoires in COVID-19. Original methodology: Reference gene primer amplification yielded estimated nucleated cell counts. Generated by immunoSEQ multiplex PCR, the TCRdb table keeps only in-frame clones and is missing some. That table is the source of V, J and clone size, and D and trimming were worked out from the DNA. Among 110,000 to 150,000 clones listed, over 70% were seen once.

Sequences were obtained from peripheral blood. This sequence originates from a man between 50 and 59 years old with active or convalescent COVID-19. The rearrangement joins TRBV14 to TRBJ1-3, with D possibly being TRBD1 (6 bases). This CDR3 is CASSLKDSQSSGNTIYF. The DNA of the CDR3 is TGTGCCAGCAGCCTAAAGGACAGCCAGAGCTCTGGAAACACCATATATTTT. The full variable domain, completed using reference TRBV14 and TRBJ1-3, is EAGVTQFPSHSVIEKGQTVTLRCDPISGHDNLYWYRRVMGKEIKFLLHFVKESKQDESGMPNNRFLAERTGGTYSTLKVQPAELEDSGVYFCASSLKDSQSSGNTIYFGEGSWLTVV.